The 25 T cell receptor beta chains reported below all come from one sample, sequenced in a study of T cell responses to AZD1222 COVID-19 vaccine. Assay: immunoSEQ multiplex PCR; the TCRdb copy retains only in-frame clones and omits some. The top ten hold 2% to 3% of the sample, which has tens of thousands of clones, around nine tenths seen once. The input for sequencing was peripheral blood, taken on day 0 of AZD1222 vaccination. These receptors were obtained from an adult in good health.

The chain carries TRBV27 and TRBJ1-2, with 9 bases identical to TRBD1. Germline V gene sequence: CDR1 MNHEY, CDR2 SMNVEV (reference sequence). The V and J ends lost 2 bases and 6 bases, in that order; junction bases with no gene match: 1. The CDR3 length is 13 residues. The CDR3 reads CASSLDRGDGYTF. As DNA, the CDR3 is TGTGCCAGCAGTTTAGACAGGGGGGATGGCTACACCTTC.

This chain connects TRBV30 to TRBJ1-1; D gene ambiguous. CDR1 GTSNPN and CDR2 SVGIG come from the germline V gene (reference sequence). CDR3 size: 12 residues. V was trimmed by 8 bases and J by 5 bases, leaving 15 bases between them. The CDR3 reads CAGNRLGTEAFF. CDR3 nucleotides: TGTGCCGGTAACAGATTAGGGACTGAAGCTTTCTTT.

This sequence joins TRBV19 and TRBJ1-2; D might be TRBD1 (5 bases). The V and J ends lost 3 bases and 6 bases respectively, with 17 bases between them. The V gene's germline CDR1 is LNHDA and CDR2 SQIVND (reference sequence). This CDR3 is built from 15 residues. The CDR3 protein is CASSIFPRQGDGYTF. The CDR3 DNA sequence: TGTGCCAGTAGTATTTTCCCGCGGCAGGGAGATGGCTACACCTTC.

The rearrangement uses TRBV6-2 or TRBV6-3 and TRBJ1-4, with D possibly being TRBD1 (6 bases). This CDR3 has 14 amino acids. Trimming removed 2 bases at V and 10 bases at J, with 14 bases between. CDR1 MNHEY and CDR2 SVGEGT come from the germline V gene. CDR3 region: CASSYEYRAAKLFF. The CDR3 DNA sequence: TGTGCCAGCAGTTACGAGTACAGGGCAGCAAAACTGTTTTTT.

This chain uses TRBV5-6 with TRBJ1-2; D is unresolved. The CDR3 is made up of 13 amino acids. Per germline, CDR1 SGHDT and CDR2 YYEEEE. V lost 0 bases and J 4 bases, leaving 7 bases between the germline ends. CDR3 residues: CASSLVRTYGYTF. CDR3 DNA: TGTGCCAGCAGCTTGGTAAGGACCTATGGCTACACCTTC.

The chain is built from TRBV3-1 (or the pseudogene TRBV3-2) and TRBJ1-2, with D unresolved. The germline CDR1 and CDR2 sequences are LGHDT and YNNKEL (reference sequence). The germline V and J ends were trimmed by 0 bases and 4 bases, with 9 bases remaining between them. This CDR3 is 14 amino acids long. CDR3 sequence (DNA): TGTGCCAGCAGCCAAGAGTTGCAAGCCTATGGCTACACCTTC. Protein: CASSQELQAYGYTF.

The chain links TRBV19 to TRBJ1-2; D remains unclear. V was clipped by 11 bases and J by 5 bases, with 15 bases between them. Germline CDR1 reads LNHDA; CDR2 reads SQIVND (reference sequence). CDR3 length: 12 amino acids. CDR3 DNA: TGTGCCTGTTCGGAGGTAGGGTATGGCTACACCTTC. Translation: CACSEVGYGYTF. The full variable domain, rest sourced from reference TRBV19 and TRBJ1-2, is DGGITQSPKYLFRKEGQNVTLSCEQNLNHDAMYWYRQDPGQGLRLIYYSQIVNDFQKGDIAEGYSVSREKKESFPLTVTSAQKNPTAFYLCACSEVGYGYTFGSGTRLTVV.

The gene calls are TRBV7-9 and TRBJ2-1, with D perhaps matching TRBD2 (5 bases). The CDR3 length is 14 residues. The germline V and J ends were trimmed by 3 bases and 4 bases, with 10 bases remaining between them. Looked up from germline, CDR1 is SEHNR and CDR2 is FQNEAQ (reference sequence). In DNA, the CDR3 is TGTGCCAGCAGCTTTTTCGGGATTTACAATGAGCAGTTCTTC. Residues: CASSFFGIYNEQFF.

The chain has TRBV30 and TRBJ1-6, with D possibly being TRBD1 (5 bases). The germline V and J ends were trimmed by 0 bases and 8 bases, with 8 bases remaining between them. Germline CDR1 reads GTSNPN; CDR2 reads SVGIG (reference sequence). The CDR3 runs to 13 residues. Here the CDR3 reads CAWSVDRDSPLHF. CDR3 bases: TGTGCCTGGAGTGTAGACAGAGATTCACCCCTCCACTTT.

V is TRBV6-2 or TRBV6-3 and J is TRBJ2-7; the D gene could be TRBD1 or TRBD2 (5 bases each). Trimming took 0 bases from V and 3 from J, leaving 24 bases between them. This CDR3 has 19 amino acids. CDR1 is MNHEY, CDR2 SVGEGT, per germline. CDR3 region: CASSYSMIWGFRDHYEQYF. CDR3 bases: TGTGCCAGCAGTTACTCGATGATTTGGGGGTTCCGAGACCACTACGAGCAGTACTTC.

This chain's CDR3 is CASSLEGAYGYTF. In DNA, the CDR3 is TGTGCCAGCAGTTTGGAGGGTGCCTATGGCTACACCTTC. The J gene is TRBJ1-2, the V gene TRBV27, with D unresolved. The CDR3 loop spans 13 amino acids. V lost 3 bases to trimming and J lost 4 bases, with 9 bases between them. Germline V gives CDR1 MNHEY, CDR2 SMNVEV (reference sequence).

This clone was observed a single time. This chain connects TRBV7-9 to TRBJ2-7, with 7 bases identical to TRBD2. There are 12 residues in the CDR3. In germline, CDR1 is SEHNR, CDR2 FQNEAQ (reference sequence). Trimming at V came to 3 bases and at J to 6 bases, leaving 2 bases not matched to a gene. Here the CDR3 reads CASSFGLGEQYF. CDR3 DNA sequence: TGTGCCAGCAGCTTCGGACTAGGCGAGCAGTACTTC.

This chain joins TRBV30 and TRBJ2-3; TRBD2 agrees at 11 bases. The CDR3 spans 15 residues. Per germline, CDR1 GTSNPN and CDR2 SVGIG (reference sequence). The J segment lost 3 bases and the V segment lost 5 bases, leaving 7 bases of the junction unmatched. CDR3 nucleotides: TGTGCCTGGGGTGATAGCGGGGGGGGTACAGATACGCAGTATTTT. Translated, it gives CAWGDSGGGTDTQYF.

The CDR3 region has the DNA TGTGCCAGCAGTGAAGGGATGAACACTGAAGCTTTCTTT. It yields the protein CASSEGMNTEAFF. The genes are TRBV2 and TRBJ1-1; no definite D call. This CDR3 spans 13 amino acids. The V end lost 1 base, the J end lost 0 bases, and 3 bases lay between the germline ends. The germline V gene encodes CDR1 SNHLY and CDR2 FYNNEI.

The chain combines TRBV10-3 with TRBJ2-4; 8 positions agree with TRBD1. After removal of 3 bases from V and 3 bases from J, the junction contained 1 base not matched to a gene. Germline loops: CDR1 ENHRY, CDR2 SYGVKD. The CDR3 is 14 residues long. The CDR3 is CAISEQGVKNIQYF. For the CDR3, the DNA is TGTGCCATCAGTGAACAGGGGGTCAAAAACATTCAGTACTTC.

This clone was observed a handful of times. The V call is TRBV5-8, the J call TRBJ1-4; D uncertain. Trimming cost V 4 bases and J 8 bases, with 18 bases left between them. The CDR3 is 15 residues long. Per the germline V gene, CDR1 is SGHTS and CDR2 is YDEGEE. Written as DNA, the CDR3 is TGTGCCAGCAGCCACCGGGATACCTCGCGCGAAAAACTGTTTTTT. Residues: CASSHRDTSREKLFF.

This chain joins TRBV5-8 and TRBJ2-7; D possibly corresponds to TRBD1 (6 bases). V was trimmed by 7 bases and J by 3 bases, leaving 20 bases between them. The germline CDR1 and CDR2 sequences are SGHTS and YDEGEE. The CDR3 runs to 15 residues. The CDR3 region has the DNA TGTGCCAGCGAGCTACCGGACAGAAACTTCTACGAGCAGTACTTC. The encoded protein is CASELPDRNFYEQYF.

This clone was picked up one time. CDR3 loop: CATTREGLSMMNEQFF. The CDR3 bases are TGTGCCACCACGAGGGAGGGATTATCTATGATGAATGAGCAGTTCTTC. The rearrangement uses TRBV10-3 and TRBJ2-1; 7 bases line up with TRBD2. With V trimmed by 10 bases and J by 7 bases, 19 bases remained unmatched. Germline V gene data show CDR1 as ENHRY and CDR2 as SYGVKD. This CDR3 has 16 amino acids.

The chain recombines TRBV9 with TRBJ2-7; D is unresolved. The V gene lost 4 bases and the J gene lost 5 bases, with 16 bases spanning the gap. The CDR3 has 14 residues. Per germline, CDR1 SGDLS and CDR2 YYNGEE. The CDR3 coding sequence is TGTGCCAGCAGCCCCCGACATACTGGGGACGAGCAGTACTTC. Translated, it gives CASSPRHTGDEQYF.

This chain joins TRBV5-1 and TRBJ1-4; 7 positions match TRBD1. CDR1 SGHRS and CDR2 YFSETQ come from the germline V gene. CDR3 length: 15 amino acids. J was trimmed by 5 bases and V by 1 base; bases with no gene match: 5. Here the CDR3 reads CASSLYGTENEKLFF. CDR3 in DNA: TGCGCCAGCAGCTTGTATGGGACAGAAAATGAAAAACTGTTTTTT.

The gene calls are TRBV5-1 and TRBJ2-7, with 7 nucleotides matching TRBD1. The V segment lost 4 bases and the J segment 4 bases; nucleotides outside the gene matches: 11. Germline assignment: CDR1 SGHRS and CDR2 YFSETQ. The CDR3 runs to 15 residues. CDR3 DNA sequence: TGCGCCAGCAGCCGTACGACAGGGTTCCAGTACGAGCAGTACTTC. Translated, it gives CASSRTTGFQYEQYF.

The genes are TRBV2 and TRBJ2-2; TRBD2 aligns across 10 bases. The CDR3 totals 17 residues. V was pared by 7 bases and J by 7 bases, with 15 bases of the junction left unmatched. Per the germline V gene, CDR1 is SNHLY and CDR2 is FYNNEI. CDR3 residues: CASKRASGSLIGGELFF. CDR3 nucleotide sequence: TGTGCCAGCAAGAGGGCTAGCGGGAGCCTTATAGGCGGGGAGCTGTTTTTT.

V and J are TRBV27 and TRBJ2-1; 10 nucleotides align to TRBD1. Unmatched junction bases numbered 8, after V lost 6 bases and J lost 3 bases. This CDR3 has 16 residues. Germline values: CDR1 MNHEY, CDR2 SMNVEV (reference sequence). The CDR3 DNA reads TGTGCCAGCAGCCCGCCGACAGGGGGCCACTACAATGAGCAGTTCTTC. It yields the protein CASSPPTGGHYNEQFF.

This chain links TRBV5-1 with TRBJ2-1; 9 positions agree with TRBD2. Germline V gene data show CDR1 as SGHRS and CDR2 as YFSETQ. The length of the CDR3 is 17 residues. The V gene end was trimmed by 0 bases and the J gene end by 5 bases; junction bases not matched to a gene: 9. CDR3 protein: CASSLVKFSGGNNEQFF. The CDR3 nucleotides are TGCGCCAGCAGCTTGGTGAAGTTTAGCGGGGGCAACAATGAGCAGTTCTTC.

The genes are TRBV19 and TRBJ1-5, with 7 bases lining up with TRBD1. The CDR3 consists of 14 residues. J lost 5 bases, V lost 3 bases, and 4 bases had no gene match. CDR1 is LNHDA, CDR2 SQIVND, per germline (reference sequence). CDR3 sequence (DNA): TGTGCCAGTAGTATCGGACAGGATCATCAGCCCCAGCATTTT. This translates into CASSIGQDHQPQHF.